The clone carrying this T cell receptor (beta chain) was seen repeatedly, ten times or more. What it binds is unknown. These data come from a study of T cells in Graves' hyperthyroidism and ophthalmopathy. Trimming shortened V by 1 base and J by 1 base, and 27 bases separated the two germline ends. There are 21 residues in the CDR3. Germline CDR1 is MNHEY and CDR2 is SMNVEV (reference sequence). Researchers amplified the TCR beta CDR3 regions from RNA transcripts. The HTBI primer set was used in a first-round RT-PCR of the TCR CDR3. Each CDR3 protein gets one entry after TCRdb re-called the multiplex PCR reads with MiXCR. The table lists approximately 700,000 distinct CDR3 sequences, roughly 17% of them singletons. Stable Graves' hyperthyroidism meant no ophthalmopathy progression within 18 months. Patients aged 18 to 65 with hyperthyroidism were newly diagnosed, with duration under 2 months. PBMCs were obtained from approximately 10 ml fresh peripheral blood.

Study-wide results and caveats: Most thyroid clonotypes that were expanded above 0.001 also turned up in blood.

The origin of this receptor is a man aged 18 to 29 with Graves' hyperthyroidism. The gene calls are TRBV27 and TRBJ2-3; a weak D match, TRBD2 (5 bases). Sequenced input: blood. Here the CDR3 DNA reads TGTGCCAGCAGTTTATATTTCGGGCGAGGCATCACCCTCGGGGGCACAGATACGCAGTATTTT. Amino acid sequence: CASSLYFGRGITLGGTDTQYF.